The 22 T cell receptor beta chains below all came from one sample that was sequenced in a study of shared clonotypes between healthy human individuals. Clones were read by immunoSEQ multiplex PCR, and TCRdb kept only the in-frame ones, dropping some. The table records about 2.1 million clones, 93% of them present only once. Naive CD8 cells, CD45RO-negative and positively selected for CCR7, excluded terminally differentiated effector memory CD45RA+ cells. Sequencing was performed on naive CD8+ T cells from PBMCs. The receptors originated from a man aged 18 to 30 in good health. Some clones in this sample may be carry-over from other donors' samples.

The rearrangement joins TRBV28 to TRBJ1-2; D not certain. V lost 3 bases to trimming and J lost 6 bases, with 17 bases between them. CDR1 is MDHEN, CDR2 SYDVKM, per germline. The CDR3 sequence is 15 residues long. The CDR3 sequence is CASSFPGRAWDGYTF. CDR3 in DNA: TGTGCCAGCAGTTTCCCTGGACGCGCCTGGGATGGCTACACCTTC.

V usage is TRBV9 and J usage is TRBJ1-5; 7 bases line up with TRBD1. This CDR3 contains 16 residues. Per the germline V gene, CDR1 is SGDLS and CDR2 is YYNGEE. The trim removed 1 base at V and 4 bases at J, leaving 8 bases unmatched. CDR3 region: CASSVNPGTDNQPQHF. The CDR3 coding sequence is TGTGCCAGCAGCGTAAATCCCGGGACAGATAATCAGCCCCAGCATTTT.

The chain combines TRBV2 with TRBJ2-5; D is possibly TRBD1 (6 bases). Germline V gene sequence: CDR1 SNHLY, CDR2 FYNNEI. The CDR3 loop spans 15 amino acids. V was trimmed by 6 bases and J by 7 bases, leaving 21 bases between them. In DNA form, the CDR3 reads TGTGCCAGCAGGAGTAGGCAGGGGAGAGTAGGGACCCAGTACTTC. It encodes CASRSRQGRVGTQYF. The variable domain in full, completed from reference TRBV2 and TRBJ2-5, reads EPEVTQTPSHQVTQMGQEVILRCVPISNHLYFYWYRQILGQKVEFLVSFYNNEISEKSEIFDDQFSVERPDGSNFTLKIRSTKLEDSAMYFCASRSRQGRVGTQYFGPGTRLLVL.

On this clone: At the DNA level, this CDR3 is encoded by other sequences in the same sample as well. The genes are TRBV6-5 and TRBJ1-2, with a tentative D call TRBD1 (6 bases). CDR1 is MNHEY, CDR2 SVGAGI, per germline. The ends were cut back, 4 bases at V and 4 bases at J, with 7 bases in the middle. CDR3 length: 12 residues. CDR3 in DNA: TGTGCCAGCAGTTCAGGGGCCTATGGCTACACCTTC. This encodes CASSSGAYGYTF.

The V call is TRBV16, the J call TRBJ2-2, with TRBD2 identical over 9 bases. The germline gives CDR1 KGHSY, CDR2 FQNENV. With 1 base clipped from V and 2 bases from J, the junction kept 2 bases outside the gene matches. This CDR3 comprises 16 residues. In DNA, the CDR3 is TGTGCCAGCAGCCAATGGGGACTAGCTAACACCGGGGAGCTGTTTTTT. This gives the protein CASSQWGLANTGELFF.

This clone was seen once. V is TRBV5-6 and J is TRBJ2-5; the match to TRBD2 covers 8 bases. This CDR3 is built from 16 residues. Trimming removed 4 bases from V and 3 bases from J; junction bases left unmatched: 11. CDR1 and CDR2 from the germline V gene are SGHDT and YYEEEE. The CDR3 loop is CASSPTPSSGKETQYF. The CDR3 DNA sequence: TGTGCCAGCAGCCCAACACCCAGTAGCGGGAAAGAGACCCAGTACTTC.

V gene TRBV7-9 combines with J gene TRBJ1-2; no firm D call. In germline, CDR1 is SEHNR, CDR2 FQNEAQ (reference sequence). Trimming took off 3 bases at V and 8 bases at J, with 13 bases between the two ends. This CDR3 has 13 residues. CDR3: CASSFPGNWGYTF. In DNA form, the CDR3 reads TGTGCCAGCAGCTTCCCCGGGAATTGGGGCTACACCTTC.

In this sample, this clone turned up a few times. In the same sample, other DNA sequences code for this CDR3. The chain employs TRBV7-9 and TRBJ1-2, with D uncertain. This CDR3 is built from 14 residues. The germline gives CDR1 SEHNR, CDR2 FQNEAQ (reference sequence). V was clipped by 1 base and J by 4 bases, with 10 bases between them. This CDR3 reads CASSLEGRSYGYTF. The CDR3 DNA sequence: TGTGCCAGCAGCTTAGAAGGCAGATCCTATGGCTACACCTTC.

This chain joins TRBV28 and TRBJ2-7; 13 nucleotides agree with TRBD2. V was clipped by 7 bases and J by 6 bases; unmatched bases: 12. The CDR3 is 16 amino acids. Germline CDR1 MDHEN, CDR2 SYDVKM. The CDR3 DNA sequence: TGTGCCAGCACGATAAGCGGACTAGCGGGAGTAGGCGAGCAGTACTTC. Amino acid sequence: CASTISGLAGVGEQYF.

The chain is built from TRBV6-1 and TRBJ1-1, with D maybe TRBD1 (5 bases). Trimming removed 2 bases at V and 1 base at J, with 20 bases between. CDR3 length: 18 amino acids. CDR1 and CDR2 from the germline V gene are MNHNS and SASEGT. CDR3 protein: CASSEKGVGRARNTEAFF. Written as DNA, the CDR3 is TGTGCCAGCAGTGAAAAAGGGGTCGGGAGGGCGAGGAACACTGAAGCTTTCTTT.

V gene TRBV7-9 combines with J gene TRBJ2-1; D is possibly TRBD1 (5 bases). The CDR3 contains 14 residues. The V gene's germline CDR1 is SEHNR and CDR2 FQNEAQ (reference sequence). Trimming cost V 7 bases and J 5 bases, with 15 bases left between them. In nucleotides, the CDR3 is TGTGCCAGCATCCCCTGGACACCTGACAATGAGCAGTTCTTC. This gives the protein CASIPWTPDNEQFF.

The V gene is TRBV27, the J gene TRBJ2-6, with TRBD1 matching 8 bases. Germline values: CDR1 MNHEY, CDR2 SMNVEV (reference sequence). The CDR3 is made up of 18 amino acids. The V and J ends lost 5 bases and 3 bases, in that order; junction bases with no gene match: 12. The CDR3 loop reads CASSVERYGQGGANVLTF. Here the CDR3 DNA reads TGTGCCAGCAGTGTAGAACGATATGGACAGGGTGGGGCCAACGTCCTGACTTTC.

The CDR3 loop is CASSLGTSRANTEAFF. Here the CDR3 DNA reads TGTGCCAGCAGTCTAGGGACATCTAGGGCTAACACTGAAGCTTTCTTT. The chain joins TRBV27 to TRBJ1-1, with D maybe TRBD1 (6 bases). This CDR3 has 16 amino acids. V was clipped by 5 bases and J by 2 bases, with 18 bases between them. From germline, CDR1 is MNHEY and CDR2 SMNVEV (reference sequence).

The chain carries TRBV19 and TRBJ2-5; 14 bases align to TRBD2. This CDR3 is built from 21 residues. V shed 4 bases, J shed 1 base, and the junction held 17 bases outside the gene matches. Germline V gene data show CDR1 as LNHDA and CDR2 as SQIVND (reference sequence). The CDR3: CASSRRTGLAGVLTSQETQYF. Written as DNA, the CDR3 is TGTGCCAGTAGTAGAAGAACGGGACTAGCGGGAGTTTTAACGTCCCAAGAGACCCAGTACTTC. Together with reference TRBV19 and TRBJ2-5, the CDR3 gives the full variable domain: DGGITQSPKYLFRKEGQNVTLSCEQNLNHDAMYWYRQDPGQGLRLIYYSQIVNDFQKGDIAEGYSVSREKKESFPLTVTSAQKNPTAFYLCASSRRTGLAGVLTSQETQYFGPGTRLLVL.

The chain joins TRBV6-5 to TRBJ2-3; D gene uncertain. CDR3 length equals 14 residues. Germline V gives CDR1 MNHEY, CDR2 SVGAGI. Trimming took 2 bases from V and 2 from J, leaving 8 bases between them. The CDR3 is CASSYGRVTDTQYF. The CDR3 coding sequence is TGTGCCAGCAGTTACGGCCGGGTCACAGATACGCAGTATTTT.

CDR3 sequence reads: CASSHREMSSYNEQFF. As DNA, the CDR3 is TGTGCCAGCAGCCACAGGGAAATGAGCTCCTACAATGAGCAGTTCTTC. The chain has TRBV11-2 and TRBJ2-1; maybe TRBD1 (6 bases). Germline V gene data show CDR1 as SGHAT and CDR2 as FQNNGV. The CDR3 is 16 residues long. The germline V and J ends were trimmed by 5 bases and 0 bases, with 14 bases remaining between them. Full variable domain (missing parts from reference TRBV11-2 and TRBJ2-1): EAGVAQSPRYKIIEKRQSVAFWCNPISGHATLYWYQQILGQGPKLLIQFQNNGVVDDSQLPKDRFSAERLKGVDSTLKIQPAKLEDSAVYLCASSHREMSSYNEQFFGPGTRLTVL.

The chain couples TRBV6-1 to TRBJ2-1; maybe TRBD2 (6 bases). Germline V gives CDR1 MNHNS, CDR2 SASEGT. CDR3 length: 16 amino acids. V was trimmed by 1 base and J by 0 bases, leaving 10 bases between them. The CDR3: CASSEDDGSSYNEQFF. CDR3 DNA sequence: TGTGCCAGCAGTGAAGATGACGGGAGCTCCTACAATGAGCAGTTCTTC.

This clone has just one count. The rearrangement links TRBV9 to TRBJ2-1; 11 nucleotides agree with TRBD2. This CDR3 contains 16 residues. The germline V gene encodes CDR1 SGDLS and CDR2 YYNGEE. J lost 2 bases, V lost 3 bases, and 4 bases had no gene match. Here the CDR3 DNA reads TGTGCCAGCAGCGGGTGGACTAGCGGGCCCTACAATGAGCAGTTCTTC. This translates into CASSGWTSGPYNEQFF.

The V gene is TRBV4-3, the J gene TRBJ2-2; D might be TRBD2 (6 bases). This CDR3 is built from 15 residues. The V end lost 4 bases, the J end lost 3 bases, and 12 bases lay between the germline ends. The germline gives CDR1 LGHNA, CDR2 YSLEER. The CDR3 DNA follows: TGCGCCAGCAGCCGAAAGGTAGCGGACACCGGGGAGCTGTTTTTT. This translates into CASSRKVADTGELFF.

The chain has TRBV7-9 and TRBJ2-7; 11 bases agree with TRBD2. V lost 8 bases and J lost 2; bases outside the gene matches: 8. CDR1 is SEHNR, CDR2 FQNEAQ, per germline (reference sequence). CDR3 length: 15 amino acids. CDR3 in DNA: TGTGCCAGCGGACCCGGGACTAGCGGAACCTACGAGCAGTACTTC. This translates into CASGPGTSGTYEQYF.

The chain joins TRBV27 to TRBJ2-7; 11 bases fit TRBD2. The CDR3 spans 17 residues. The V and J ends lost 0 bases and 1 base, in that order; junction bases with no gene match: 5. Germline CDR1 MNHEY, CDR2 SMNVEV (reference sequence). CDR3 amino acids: CASSLSYSGRGSYEQYF. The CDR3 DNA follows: TGTGCCAGCAGTTTATCGTATAGCGGGAGGGGGTCCTACGAGCAGTACTTC.

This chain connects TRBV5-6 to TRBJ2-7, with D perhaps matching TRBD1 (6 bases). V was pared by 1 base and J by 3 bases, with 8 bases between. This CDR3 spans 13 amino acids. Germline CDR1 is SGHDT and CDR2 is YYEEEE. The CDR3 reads CASSLWDNYEQYF. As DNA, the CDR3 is TGTGCCAGCAGCTTGTGGGACAACTACGAGCAGTACTTC. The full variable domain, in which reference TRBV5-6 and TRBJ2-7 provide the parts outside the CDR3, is DAGVTQSPTHLIKTRGQQVTLRCSPKSGHDTVSWYQQALGQGPQFIFQYYEEEERQRGNFPDRFSGHQFPNYSSELNVNALLLGDSALYLCASSLWDNYEQYFGPGTRLTVT.